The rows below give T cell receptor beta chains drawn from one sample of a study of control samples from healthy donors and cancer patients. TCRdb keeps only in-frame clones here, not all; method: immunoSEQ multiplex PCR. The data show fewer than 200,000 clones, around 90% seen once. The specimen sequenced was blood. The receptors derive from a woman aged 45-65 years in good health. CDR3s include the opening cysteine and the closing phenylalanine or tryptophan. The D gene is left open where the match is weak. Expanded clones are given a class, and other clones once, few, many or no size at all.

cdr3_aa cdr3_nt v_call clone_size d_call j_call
CASSLTTGDTEAFF TGTGCCAGCAGTCTAACGACAGGGGACACTGAAGCTTTCTTT TRBV2 . TRBD1 TRBJ1-1
CASSLTGGPDTQYF TGTGCCAGCAGCTTAACGGGAGGGCCAGATACGCAGTATTTT TRBV7-3 . TRBD2 TRBJ2-3
CASRNTEAFF TGTGCCAGCCGGAACACTGAAGCTTTCTTT TRBV28 . . TRBJ1-1
CASSLLSGNQPQHF TGTGCCAGCAGCTTATTATCCGGCAATCAGCCCCAGCATTTT TRBV7-2 . . TRBJ1-5
CASSPPVGTRSSTDTQYF TGTGCCAGCTCACCACCGGTGGGGACACGTTCTAGCACAGATACGCAGTATTTT TRBV18 . . TRBJ2-3
CASSVGGGGDTQYF TGTGCCAGCAGCGTCGGCGGGGGTGGAGATACGCAGTATTTT TRBV9 . TRBD2 TRBJ2-3
CASSSRDPPGDTQYF TGTGCCAGCAGCTCTCGGGACCCACCTGGGGATACGCAGTATTTT TRBV7-9 once . TRBJ2-3
CASSSPGDETQYF TGTGCCAGCAGTTCCCCAGGGGACGAGACCCAGTACTTC TRBV6-5 . . TRBJ2-5
CASSQLLGQGASNYGYTF TGCGCCAGCAGCCAACTCTTAGGGCAGGGGGCGTCTAACTATGGCTACACCTTC TRBV4-1 . TRBD1 TRBJ1-2
CASSAGTGSTDTQYF TGTGCCAGCAGCGCCGGGACAGGAAGCACAGATACGCAGTATTTT TRBV7-9 . TRBD1 TRBJ2-3
CASGWGANTEAFF TGTGCCAGCGGCTGGGGGGCGAACACTGAAGCTTTCTTT TRBV13 . . TRBJ1-1
CASSSTGRQDTQYF TGCGCCAGCAGCTCGACGGGCCGACAGGATACGCAGTATTTT TRBV5-1 . . TRBJ2-3
CSGGTGPSEAFF TGCAGCGGAGGGACAGGACCTTCTGAAGCTTTCTTT TRBV29-1 . TRBD1 TRBJ1-1
CASSLVGASGQPQHF TGCGCCAGCAGCTTGGTAGGGGCGTCGGGCCAGCCCCAGCATTTT TRBV5-1 . . TRBJ1-5
CASSVAKQGSSPLHF TGTGCCAGCAGCGTAGCCAAGCAGGGAAGTTCACCCCTCCACTTT TRBV9 . . TRBJ1-6
CASIRTRDTDYSGANVLTF TGTGCCAGCATCAGGACCCGGGACACAGATTACTCTGGGGCCAACGTCCTGACTTTC TRBV7-2 . . TRBJ2-6
CASRPGTTYYNEQFF TGTGCCAGCAGACCCGGGACTACCTACTACAATGAGCAGTTCTTC TRBV2 . TRBD2 TRBJ2-1
CASSEQGREQYF TGTGCCAGCTCGGAACAGGGAAGGGAGCAGTACTTC TRBV18 . . TRBJ2-7
CASSNPDRTSGMFATDTQYF TGTGCCAGCAGCAACCCCGATAGGACTAGCGGGATGTTCGCGACAGATACGCAGTATTTT TRBV7-6 . TRBD2 TRBJ2-3
CASSITGDNQPQHF TGTGCCAGTAGTATCACCGGAGACAATCAGCCCCAGCATTTT TRBV19 . . TRBJ1-5
CASSQTGEKLFF TGTGCCAGCAGCCAAACGGGGGAAAAACTGTTTTTT TRBV3-1/TRBV3-2 . . TRBJ1-4
CASTSLGTQYF TGTGCCAGCACGTCGCTCGGGACCCAGTACTTC TRBV2 . . TRBJ2-5
CSVDSWAYGYTF TGCAGCGTTGACTCGTGGGCCTATGGCTACACCTTC TRBV29-1 . . TRBJ1-2
CASSWTGTGELFF TGTGCCAGCAGCTGGACCGGCACCGGGGAGCTGTTTTTT TRBV7-9 . . TRBJ2-2
CASSTGGGTYNEQFF TGCGCCAGCAGCACCGGGGGGGGGACCTACAATGAGCAGTTCTTC TRBV5-1 . TRBD2 TRBJ2-1
CASSLRDTPKLFF TGTGCCAGCAGCTTAAGGGACACTCCGAAACTGTTTTTT TRBV7-2 . . TRBJ1-4
CASSLLLTTNQPQHF TGTGCCAGCAGCTTACTGCTCACAACCAATCAGCCCCAGCATTTT TRBV7-8 . . TRBJ1-5
CAISGIGTSADEQYF TGTGCCATCAGTGGCATCGGGACTAGCGCCGACGAGCAGTACTTC TRBV10-3 . TRBD2 TRBJ2-7
CASSPGGGFGEAFF TGTGCCAGCAGTCCAGGGGGGGGGTTCGGTGAAGCTTTCTTT TRBV5-4 . TRBD1 TRBJ1-1
CASRIASGRMTDTQYF TGTGCCAGCAGGATTGCTAGCGGGAGGATGACAGATACGCAGTATTTT TRBV27 . TRBD2 TRBJ2-3
CASSSSRTEAFF TGTGCCAGCTCCTCGTCGCGGACTGAAGCTTTCTTT TRBV11-3 . . TRBJ1-1
CASSKGVDTQYF TGTGCCAGCAGTAAAGGGGTGGATACGCAGTATTTT TRBV7-9 . . TRBJ2-3